These 25 T cell receptor beta chains were all obtained from the same sample, sequenced in a study of blood T cell repertoires in COVID-19. Repertoires were generated with immunoSEQ multiplex PCR, while TCRdb's copy carries only in-frame clones and drops some. Altogether 150,000 to 200,000 clones are present, about 80% being singletons, with the ten largest covering roughly 25%. Specimen: peripheral blood. The receptors were gathered from a woman between 65 and 79 years old with acute or convalescent COVID-19.

The genes are TRBV4-1 and TRBJ2-3; D unresolved. Germline CDR1 reads MGHRA; CDR2 reads YSYEKL. This CDR3 has 14 amino acids. V was pared by 1 base and J by 2 bases, with 7 bases between. The chain's CDR3 is CASSQATNTDTQYF. In nucleotides, the CDR3 is TGCGCCAGCAGCCAAGCTACTAACACAGATACGCAGTATTTT.

The rearrangement links TRBV27 to TRBJ1-4; D is uncertain. The CDR3 spans 13 residues. Trimming shortened V by 10 bases and J by 8 bases, and 17 bases separated the two germline ends. Germline CDR1 MNHEY, CDR2 SMNVEV (reference sequence). CDR3 sequence: CATLSGAGEKLFF. Written as DNA, the CDR3 is TGTGCCACACTTTCCGGCGCGGGAGAAAAACTGTTTTTT.

This clone was counted between two and nine times. V gene TRBV13 combines with J gene TRBJ2-3, with 10 bases matching TRBD2. With 4 bases clipped from V and 3 bases from J, the junction kept 4 bases outside the gene matches. The CDR3 runs 15 residues. Germline loops: CDR1 PRHDT, CDR2 FYEKMQ (reference sequence). As DNA, the CDR3 is TGTGCCAGCAGCTCATCTAGCGGGAGAACAGATACGCAGTATTTT. Its translation: CASSSSSGRTDTQYF.

The chain recombines TRBV3-1 (or the pseudogene TRBV3-2) with TRBJ2-2; 7 bases fit TRBD1. The CDR3 has 14 amino acids. CDR1 is LGHDT and CDR2 is YNNKEL in the germline V gene (reference sequence). With 0 bases clipped from V and 7 bases from J, the junction kept 2 bases outside the gene matches. DNA of the CDR3: TGTGCCAGCAGCCAAGAGGGACAGTTCGGGGAGCTGTTTTTT. Residues: CASSQEGQFGELFF.

The CDR3: CASPGGLTDTQYF. The CDR3 DNA follows: TGTGCCAGCCCAGGGGGCCTCACAGATACGCAGTATTTT. V is TRBV6-5 and J is TRBJ2-3, with 8 bases fitting TRBD1. Germline V lookup: CDR1 MNHEY, CDR2 SVGAGI. Germline trimming cut 8 bases from V and 2 bases from J; bases unmatched to any gene: 3. The CDR3 length is 13 residues.

V gene TRBV7-2 combines with J gene TRBJ2-7; D is possibly TRBD2 (5 bases). Germline CDR1 and CDR2: SGHTA and FQGNSA. CDR3 length equals 15 residues. V lost 5 bases and J lost 3, with 17 bases in between. The CDR3 here is CASSLGLAVSYEQYF. For the CDR3, the DNA is TGTGCCAGCAGCCTAGGACTGGCCGTAAGCTACGAGCAGTACTTC.

About this clone: One end of the junction varies from germline; a read error may be responsible. The V call is TRBV15, the J call TRBJ1-1; unclear D gene. This CDR3 is built from 13 residues. Germline V CDR1 and CDR2: LNHNV, YYDKDF (reference sequence). CDR3 in amino acids: CATSRERFQEAFF. In DNA form, the CDR3 reads TGTGCCACCAGCCGAGAGAGGTTCCAGGAAGCTTTCTTT.

The chain couples TRBV7-8 to TRBJ2-7; the D gene is possibly TRBD1 (6 bases). Germline V lookup: CDR1 SGHVS, CDR2 FQNEAQ. With 5 bases removed from V and 6 bases from J, the gap between germline ends came to 17 bases. This CDR3 spans 14 amino acids. The CDR3 DNA reads TGTGCCAGCAGCCCCCAGGGGATCCCGCTCGAGCAGTACTTC. Protein product: CASSPQGIPLEQYF.

This chain joins TRBV5-1 and TRBJ2-3; D possibly corresponds to TRBD2 (5 bases). The V gene's germline CDR1 is SGHRS and CDR2 YFSETQ. The CDR3 sequence is 15 residues long. The V and J ends lost 6 bases and 0 bases respectively, with 14 bases between them. The CDR3 loop is CASTASEGSTDTQYF. The CDR3, as DNA: TGCGCCAGCACCGCCAGTGAGGGCAGCACAGATACGCAGTATTTT. Looking up the rest from reference TRBV5-1 and TRBJ2-3 gives the full variable domain: KAGVTQTPRYLIKTRGQQVTLSCSPISGHRSVSWYQQTPGQGLQFLFEYFSETQRNKGNFPGRFSGRQFSNSRSEMNVSTLELGDSALYLCASTASEGSTDTQYFGPGTRLTVL.

The chain has TRBV19 and TRBJ1-5, with 11 bases aligning to TRBD1. V was pared by 3 bases and J by 5 bases, with 9 bases of the junction left unmatched. CDR1 is LNHDA, CDR2 SQIVND, per germline (reference sequence). This CDR3 is 17 amino acids long. Written as DNA, the CDR3 is TGTGCCAGTAGTATGTTCCGGGACAGGGGGGCTTATCAGCCCCAGCATTTT. This translates into CASSMFRDRGAYQPQHF.

The CDR3, as DNA: TGTGCCAGCAAGAGTAGCGGGAGAGATACGCAGTATTTT. This translates into CASKSSGRDTQYF. The J gene is TRBJ2-3, the V gene TRBV2; the match to TRBD2 covers 9 bases. The CDR3 is made up of 13 amino acids. Trimming cost V 7 bases and J 5 bases; bases outside gene matches: 4. Germline loops: CDR1 SNHLY, CDR2 FYNNEI.

The genes are TRBV5-1 and TRBJ1-1; 9 nucleotides align to TRBD1. Germline values: CDR1 SGHRS, CDR2 YFSETQ. The J segment lost 0 bases and the V segment lost 4 bases, leaving 1 base of the junction unmatched. The CDR3 is made up of 14 amino acids. The DNA of the CDR3 is TGCGCCAGCAGCGGACAGGGGATGAACACTGAAGCTTTCTTT. Its translation: CASSGQGMNTEAFF. Variable domain in full (rest from reference TRBV5-1 and TRBJ1-1): KAGVTQTPRYLIKTRGQQVTLSCSPISGHRSVSWYQQTPGQGLQFLFEYFSETQRNKGNFPGRFSGRQFSNSRSEMNVSTLELGDSALYLCASSGQGMNTEAFFGQGTRLTVV.

The CDR3 DNA reads TGTGCCAGCGGGGAGACGGCGGGGGTCACTGAAGCTTTCTTT. This codes for CASGETAGVTEAFF. The V call is TRBV5-6, the J call TRBJ1-1; TRBD1 might be the D (5 bases). V lost 7 bases to trimming and J lost 4 bases, with 17 bases between them. The CDR3 sequence is 14 residues long. The germline CDR1 and CDR2 sequences are SGHDT and YYEEEE. Full variable domain (outside the CDR3, taken from reference TRBV5-6 and TRBJ1-1): DAGVTQSPTHLIKTRGQQVTLRCSPKSGHDTVSWYQQALGQGPQFIFQYYEEEERQRGNFPDRFSGHQFPNYSSELNVNALLLGDSALYLCASGETAGVTEAFFGQGTRLTVV.

This chain uses TRBV1 with TRBJ2-1; the table's D call of TRBD2 was not tested on the DNA. TRBV1 is a pseudogene segment. The CDR3 covers 17 residues. CDR3: CTSSHPMTSRSYNEQFF. The CDR3 DNA is TGCACCAGCAGCCATCCCATGACTAGCCGCTCCTACAATGAGCAGTTCTTC.

The chain carries TRBV4-2 and TRBJ1-1; possible D gene TRBD1, 6 bases. V was shortened by 4 bases and J by 0 bases, with 18 bases between the two germline ends. Germline-derived CDR1 and CDR2 are LGHNA and YNFKEQ. The CDR3 runs to 17 residues. This CDR3 is CASSPNSQGMVNTEAFF. The CDR3, as DNA: TGTGCCAGCAGCCCCAACTCCCAGGGGATGGTGAACACTGAAGCTTTCTTT.

This clone was detected once. The V call is TRBV19, the J call TRBJ1-2; 8 nucleotides match TRBD1. Germline-derived CDR1 and CDR2 are LNHDA and SQIVND (reference sequence). The CDR3 runs to 14 residues. V lost 3 bases to trimming and J lost 7 bases; unmatched junction nucleotides: 7. In DNA form, the CDR3 reads TGTGCCAGTAGTATGGATCAGGGGGCGCGTGGCTACACCTTC. The encoded protein is CASSMDQGARGYTF.

The chain carries TRBV10-2 and TRBJ2-7; 8 nucleotides align to TRBD2. The CDR3 totals 13 residues. Per the germline V gene, CDR1 is WSHSY and CDR2 is SAAADI. Losses at the gene ends were 9 bases for V and 2 bases for J; bases not matched to a gene: 6. The CDR3 nucleotides are TGCGCCAGAACAGCGGGAGTAACCTACGAGCAGTACTTC. Translating gives CARTAGVTYEQYF.

J is TRBJ2-2 and V is TRBV25-1; 9 bases agree with TRBD2. The germline V gene has CDR1 MGHDK and CDR2 SYGVNS. V lost 1 base to trimming and J lost 6 bases; unmatched junction nucleotides: 3. This CDR3 has 15 residues. CDR3 nucleotides: TGTGCCAGCAGTGAATGGGCGGGAGGGCCCGGGGAGCTGTTTTTT. This translates into CASSEWAGGPGELFF. The whole variable domain, remainder taken from reference TRBV25-1 and TRBJ2-2, is EADIYQTPRYLVIGTGKKITLECSQTMGHDKMYWYQQDPGMELHLIHYSYGVNSTEKGDLSSESTVSRIRTEHFPLTLESARPSHTSQYLCASSEWAGGPGELFFGEGSRLTVL.

The chain recombines TRBV5-1 with TRBJ2-7, with TRBD2 identical over 7 bases. There are 14 residues in the CDR3. The V and J ends lost 3 bases and 1 base, in that order; junction bases with no gene match: 4. Germline loops: CDR1 SGHRS, CDR2 YFSETQ. CDR3 DNA: TGCGCCAGCAGCTCCACAGCGGGATCCTACGAGCAGTACTTC. This codes for CASSSTAGSYEQYF.

The chain is built from TRBV5-1 and TRBJ2-7; 8 nucleotides align to TRBD2. V lost 6 bases, J lost 6 bases, and 14 bases stayed unmatched. The CDR3 consists of 15 residues. Germline CDR1 is SGHRS and CDR2 is YFSETQ. CDR3 nucleotides: TGCGCCAGCACCTCAATCGGGGAGAGCGGGAGCGAGCAGTACTTC. Protein product: CASTSIGESGSEQYF.

The J gene is TRBJ1-6, the V gene TRBV27, with D perhaps TRBD1 (6 bases). Trimming removed 8 bases from V and 4 bases from J, with 24 bases in between. This CDR3 spans 18 amino acids. The germline V gene has CDR1 MNHEY and CDR2 SMNVEV (reference sequence). The CDR3 DNA reads TGTGCCAGCGTTTCGACCCAGGGGAGAATGGGATATAATTCACCCCTCCACTTT. It codes for CASVSTQGRMGYNSPLHF.

The chain uses TRBV19 and TRBJ2-3; D is perhaps TRBD2 (6 bases). CDR3 length equals 17 residues. Germline assignment: CDR1 LNHDA and CDR2 SQIVND (reference sequence). The ends were cut back, 4 bases at V and 1 base at J, with 18 bases in the middle. This chain's CDR3 is CASSRERSSDRTDTQYF. In DNA, the CDR3 is TGTGCCAGTAGTAGGGAGAGGTCTAGCGACCGCACAGATACGCAGTATTTT.

The V and J genes are TRBV2 and TRBJ2-1, with TRBD1 identical over 11 bases. V was clipped by 6 bases and J by 9 bases; unmatched bases: 10. This CDR3 has 15 amino acids. Germline V gene data show CDR1 as SNHLY and CDR2 as FYNNEI. The CDR3 protein is CASRSGTGGLIEQFF. The DNA of the CDR3 is TGTGCCAGCAGGTCTGGGACAGGGGGATTGATTGAGCAGTTCTTC.

This clone was counted a single time. The chain recombines TRBV19 with TRBJ2-1; D remains ambiguous. V was clipped by 7 bases and J by 2 bases, with 12 bases between them. This CDR3 has 14 amino acids. From germline, CDR1 is LNHDA and CDR2 SQIVND (reference sequence). In DNA form, the CDR3 reads TGTGCCAGTAACCTCGCGTCTACCTACAATGAGCAGTTCTTC. Amino acid sequence: CASNLASTYNEQFF. The full variable domain, completed using reference TRBV19 and TRBJ2-1, is DGGITQSPKYLFRKEGQNVTLSCEQNLNHDAMYWYRQDPGQGLRLIYYSQIVNDFQKGDIAEGYSVSREKKESFPLTVTSAQKNPTAFYLCASNLASTYNEQFFGPGTRLTVL.

As for this clone: Other DNA sequences in the same sample also yield this CDR3. The chain combines TRBV9 with TRBJ2-7, with TRBD1 matching over 8 bases. CDR1 is SGDLS and CDR2 is YYNGEE in the germline V gene. The V segment lost 0 bases and the J segment 3 bases; nucleotides outside the gene matches: 5. This CDR3 comprises 15 residues. CDR3 amino acids: CASSVGQGSFYEQYF. In DNA, the CDR3 is TGTGCCAGCAGCGTAGGACAGGGGAGTTTCTACGAGCAGTACTTC.